These 9 T cell receptor beta chains were sequenced from one sample in a study of cytomegalovirus exposure and HLA in healthy donors. The PCR employed 60 Vbeta primers together with 13 Jbeta primers. Repertoires were generated with immunoSEQ multiplex PCR, while TCRdb's copy carries only in-frame clones and drops some. This sample yields some 110,000 clones, of which around three quarters are seen a single time; 4.8% belongs to the top ten. Material for sequencing was PBMCs. These receptors were collected from a man aged 25-45 years in good health and CMV-seropositive.

This chain links TRBV29-1 with TRBJ2-2, with TRBD2 matching over 10 bases. V shed 6 bases, J shed 1 base, and the junction held 2 bases outside the gene matches. CDR1 is SQVTM, CDR2 ANQGSEA, per germline. The CDR3 is made up of 14 amino acids. CDR3 bases: TGCAGCGTCGAGCGGGGGGGGAACACCGGGGAGCTGTTTTTT. Its protein product is CSVERGGNTGELFF.

V and J are TRBV7-3 and TRBJ2-1; D is unclear. Between the trimmed V and J ends, which lost 6 bases and 5 bases, there was a span of 14 bases. Germline lookup yields CDR1 SGHTA and CDR2 FQGTGA. The CDR3 runs to 14 residues. CDR3 sequence reads: CASSTASSHNEQFF. CDR3 sequence (DNA): TGTGCCAGCAGTACCGCCAGTTCCCACAATGAGCAGTTCTTC. The whole variable domain, filled in from reference TRBV7-3 and TRBJ2-1, reads GAGVSQTPSNKVTEKGKYVELRCDPISGHTALYWYRQSLGQGPEFLIYFQGTGAADDSGLPNDRFFAVRPEGSVSTLKIQRTERGDSAVYLCASSTASSHNEQFFGPGTRLTVL.

This chain uses TRBV29-1 with TRBJ2-1, with 12 bases identical to TRBD2. The CDR3 runs 14 residues. CDR1 and CDR2 (germline): SQVTM, ANQGSEA. V lost 6 bases, J lost 6 bases, and 6 bases stayed unmatched. The CDR3: CSVSTSGGLNEQFF. CDR3 in DNA: TGCAGCGTGTCAACTAGCGGGGGGCTCAATGAGCAGTTCTTC.

The chain employs TRBV6-1 and TRBJ1-2; a possible D gene is TRBD1 (6 bases). V lost 1 base and J lost 3, with 9 bases in between. Germline CDR1 MNHNS, CDR2 SASEGT. The CDR3 runs 14 residues. CDR3 region: CASSEGTEYYGYTF. CDR3 in DNA: TGTGCCAGCAGTGAAGGGACAGAGTACTATGGCTACACCTTC.

The chain links TRBV2 to TRBJ1-6; D call uncertain. Trimming removed 3 bases from V and 11 bases from J, with 11 bases in between. The CDR3 loop spans 13 amino acids. Germline CDR1 SNHLY, CDR2 FYNNEI. The CDR3 spells CASSEVAGAPLHF. CDR3 nucleotide sequence: TGTGCCAGCAGTGAGGTCGCGGGCGCACCCCTCCACTTT.

The rearrangement joins TRBV27 to TRBJ1-4; 12 positions agree with TRBD1. The CDR3 length is 17 residues. Trimming removed 1 base from V and 6 bases from J; junction bases left unmatched: 6. Germline CDR1 and CDR2: MNHEY and SMNVEV (reference sequence). In nucleotides, the CDR3 is TGTGCCAGCAGTTTATTGGGACAGGGGGCTGGAGATGAAAAACTGTTTTTT. Encoded protein: CASSLLGQGAGDEKLFF.

The gene calls are TRBV5-1 and TRBJ2-3, with D possibly being TRBD2 (5 bases). Trimming took off 0 bases at V and 11 bases at J, with 13 bases between the two ends. CDR3 length: 13 amino acids. Germline V gene lookup returns CDR1 SGHRS and CDR2 YFSETQ. DNA of the CDR3: TGCGCCAGCAGCTTGGAGCCCGTCGGGGAGCAGTATTTT. It yields the protein CASSLEPVGEQYF.

This chain uses TRBV7-7 with TRBJ2-7; 9 bases agree with TRBD1. The trim removed 5 bases at V and 0 bases at J, leaving 8 bases unmatched. The CDR3 is 16 residues long. From germline, CDR1 is SSHAT and CDR2 FNYEAQ (reference sequence). The CDR3 nucleotides are TGTGCCAGCAGCGCCGGACAGGGGTTCAGCTCCTACGAGCAGTACTTC. This codes for CASSAGQGFSSYEQYF.

V usage is TRBV2 and J usage is TRBJ1-1; maybe TRBD1 (5 bases). Germline values: CDR1 SNHLY, CDR2 FYNNEI. V lost 6 bases to trimming and J lost 11 bases, with 19 bases between them. The CDR3 is 13 residues long. In DNA, the CDR3 is TGTGCCAGCAGCTCGGACATGGGCGTAGTGGCTTTCTTT. This encodes CASSSDMGVVAFF.